This record covers a single T cell receptor (beta chain). The data are from a study of T cell changes during pregnancy in multiple sclerosis. The CDR3 sequence is 13 residues long. CDR1 MNHEY and CDR2 SMNVEV come from the germline V gene (reference sequence). After removal of 10 bases from V and 2 bases from J, the junction contained 8 bases not matched to a gene. Assay: immunoSEQ multiplex PCR; the TCRdb copy retains only in-frame clones and omits some. The repertoire holds about 64,000 clones, 95% to 97% seen once, with 2% to 2.5% in the top ten. This chain connects TRBV27 to TRBJ2-7; 7 bases match TRBD2. Sequencing used CD8+ T cells from peripheral blood mononuclear cells, obtained after pregnancy. This sequence originates from a female donor with multiple sclerosis, enrolled in a pregnancy study. This CDR3 is CATAGDATYEQYF. The CDR3 region has the DNA TGTGCCACGGCGGGGGACGCTACCTACGAGCAGTACTTC.